This TCR beta chain was sequenced during a study of blood T cell repertoires in COVID-19. Germline lookup yields CDR1 SGHNT and CDR2 YENEEA. The V end was cut by 0 bases, the J end by 5 bases, with 8 bases between. The CDR3 spans 13 residues. Per the authors' pipeline: It was from reference gene primer amplification that nucleated cell counts were estimated. Generated by immunoSEQ multiplex PCR, the TCRdb table keeps only in-frame clones and is missing some. That table furnishes V, J and clone size, whereas the DNA furnished D and trimming. Of around 64,000 clones detected, about 90% appear once; the ten largest clones hold roughly 4.6%.

The sequenced material came from peripheral blood. The chain combines TRBV11-3 with TRBJ2-7, with D unclear. The sequence derives from a man older than 75 in a cohort sampled during active COVID-19. In DNA, the CDR3 is TGTGCCAGCAGCTTAGAGCTAAGTAACGAGCAGTACTTC. Protein product: CASSLELSNEQYF.